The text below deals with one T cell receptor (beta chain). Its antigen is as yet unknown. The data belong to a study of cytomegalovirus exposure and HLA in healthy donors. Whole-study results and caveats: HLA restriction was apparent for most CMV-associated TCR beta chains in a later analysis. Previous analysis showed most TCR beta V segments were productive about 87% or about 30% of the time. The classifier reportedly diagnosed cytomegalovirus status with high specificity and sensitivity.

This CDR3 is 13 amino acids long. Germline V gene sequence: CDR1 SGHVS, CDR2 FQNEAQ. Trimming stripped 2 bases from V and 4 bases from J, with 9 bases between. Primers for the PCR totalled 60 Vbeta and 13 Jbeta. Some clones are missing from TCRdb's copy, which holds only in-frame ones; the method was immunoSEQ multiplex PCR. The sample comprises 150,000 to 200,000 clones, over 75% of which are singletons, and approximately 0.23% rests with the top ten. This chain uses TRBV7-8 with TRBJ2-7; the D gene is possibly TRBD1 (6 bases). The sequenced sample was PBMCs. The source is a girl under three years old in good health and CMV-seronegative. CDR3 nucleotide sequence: TGTGCCAGCAGCTTATACAGGGCGTACGAGCAGTACTTC. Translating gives CASSLYRAYEQYF.